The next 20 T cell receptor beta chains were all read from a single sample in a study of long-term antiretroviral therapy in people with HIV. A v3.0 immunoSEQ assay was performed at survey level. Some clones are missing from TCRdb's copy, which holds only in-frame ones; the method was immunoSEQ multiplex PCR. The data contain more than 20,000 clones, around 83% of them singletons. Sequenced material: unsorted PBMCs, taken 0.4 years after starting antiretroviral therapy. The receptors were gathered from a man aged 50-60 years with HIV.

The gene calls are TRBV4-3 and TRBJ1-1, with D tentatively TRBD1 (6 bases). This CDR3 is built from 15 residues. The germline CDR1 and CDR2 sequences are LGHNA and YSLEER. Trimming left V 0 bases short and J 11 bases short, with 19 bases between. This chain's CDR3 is CASSQDLRGGRTAFF. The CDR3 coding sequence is TGCGCCAGCAGCCAAGATCTTCGAGGGGGTAGAACGGCTTTCTTT.

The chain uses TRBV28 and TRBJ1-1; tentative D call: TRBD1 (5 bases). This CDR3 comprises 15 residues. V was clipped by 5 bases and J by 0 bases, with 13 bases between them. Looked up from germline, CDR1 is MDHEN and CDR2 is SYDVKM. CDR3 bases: TGTGCCAGCAGTAAGACAGCGCCCCTGAACACTGAAGCTTTCTTT. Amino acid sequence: CASSKTAPLNTEAFF.

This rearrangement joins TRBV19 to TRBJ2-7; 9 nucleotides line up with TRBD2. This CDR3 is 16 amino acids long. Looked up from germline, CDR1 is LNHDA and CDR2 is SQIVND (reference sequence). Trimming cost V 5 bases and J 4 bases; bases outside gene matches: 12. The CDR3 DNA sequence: TGTGCCAGTAGTTATTCGGGACTTAGCGGGGGTTACGAGCAGTACTTC. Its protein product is CASSYSGLSGGYEQYF.

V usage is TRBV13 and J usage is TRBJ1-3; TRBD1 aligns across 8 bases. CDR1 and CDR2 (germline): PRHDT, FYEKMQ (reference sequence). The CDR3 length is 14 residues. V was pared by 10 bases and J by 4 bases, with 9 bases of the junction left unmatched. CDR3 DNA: TGTGCCACTACGGCAGGGGGCGGGGGAAACACCATATATTTT. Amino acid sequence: CATTAGGGGNTIYF.

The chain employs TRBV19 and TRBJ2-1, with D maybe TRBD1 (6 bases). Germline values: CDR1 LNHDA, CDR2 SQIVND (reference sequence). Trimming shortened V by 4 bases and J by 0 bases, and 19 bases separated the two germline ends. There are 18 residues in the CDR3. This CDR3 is CASSNAPVQGYSYNEQFF. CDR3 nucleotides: TGTGCCAGTAGTAATGCCCCGGTACAGGGTTACTCCTACAATGAGCAGTTCTTC.

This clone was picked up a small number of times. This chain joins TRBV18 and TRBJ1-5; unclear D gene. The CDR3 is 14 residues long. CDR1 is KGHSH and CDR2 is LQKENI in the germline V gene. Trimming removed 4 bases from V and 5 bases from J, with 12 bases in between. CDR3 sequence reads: CASSQALGHQPQHF. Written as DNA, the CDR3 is TGTGCCAGCTCACAAGCCCTTGGTCATCAGCCCCAGCATTTT.

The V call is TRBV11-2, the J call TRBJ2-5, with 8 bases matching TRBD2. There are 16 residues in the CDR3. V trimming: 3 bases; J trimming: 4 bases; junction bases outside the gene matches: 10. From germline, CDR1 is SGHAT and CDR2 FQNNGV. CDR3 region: CASSFLPGGGGETQYF. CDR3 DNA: TGTGCCAGCAGCTTCCTGCCGGGAGGGGGAGGAGAGACCCAGTACTTC.

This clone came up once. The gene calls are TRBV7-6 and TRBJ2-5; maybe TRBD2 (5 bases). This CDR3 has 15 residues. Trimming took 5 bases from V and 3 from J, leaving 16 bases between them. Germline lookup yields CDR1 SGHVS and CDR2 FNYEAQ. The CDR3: CASSPPLGGEETQYF. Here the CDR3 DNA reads TGTGCCAGCAGCCCCCCACTAGGAGGAGAAGAGACCCAGTACTTC.

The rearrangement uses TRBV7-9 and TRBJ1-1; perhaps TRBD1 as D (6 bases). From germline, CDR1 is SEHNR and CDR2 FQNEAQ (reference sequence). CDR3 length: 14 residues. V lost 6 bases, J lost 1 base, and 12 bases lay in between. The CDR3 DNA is TGTGCCAGCAGTTCAGGGGTTGGGAACACTGAAGCTTTCTTT. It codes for CASSSGVGNTEAFF.

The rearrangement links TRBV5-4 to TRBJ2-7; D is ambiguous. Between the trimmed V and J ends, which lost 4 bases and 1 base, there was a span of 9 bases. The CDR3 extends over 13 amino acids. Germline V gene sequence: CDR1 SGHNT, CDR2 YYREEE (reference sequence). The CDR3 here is CASSRVPSYEQYF. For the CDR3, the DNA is TGTGCCAGCAGCCGAGTCCCATCCTACGAGCAGTACTTC.

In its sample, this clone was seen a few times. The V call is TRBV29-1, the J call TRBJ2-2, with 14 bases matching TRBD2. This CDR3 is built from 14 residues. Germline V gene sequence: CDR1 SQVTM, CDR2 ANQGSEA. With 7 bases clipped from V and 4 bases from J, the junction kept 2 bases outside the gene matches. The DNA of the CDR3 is TGCAGCGCCGGGACTAGCGGGGGCACCGGGGAGCTGTTTTTT. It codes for CSAGTSGGTGELFF.

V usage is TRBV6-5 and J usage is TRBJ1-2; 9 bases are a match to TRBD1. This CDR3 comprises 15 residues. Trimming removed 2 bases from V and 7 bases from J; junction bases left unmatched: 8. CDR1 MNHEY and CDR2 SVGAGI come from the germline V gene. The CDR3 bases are TGTGCCAGCAGTTACCCGAGGACAGGGGAGGGTGGCTACACCTTC. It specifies CASSYPRTGEGGYTF.

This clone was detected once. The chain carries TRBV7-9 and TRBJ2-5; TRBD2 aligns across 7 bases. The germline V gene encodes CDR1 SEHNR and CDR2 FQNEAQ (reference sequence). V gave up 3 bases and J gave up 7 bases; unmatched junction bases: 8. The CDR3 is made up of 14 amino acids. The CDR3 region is CASSLSGPGGTQYF. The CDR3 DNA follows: TGTGCCAGCAGCTTGTCTGGCCCGGGAGGGACCCAGTACTTC.

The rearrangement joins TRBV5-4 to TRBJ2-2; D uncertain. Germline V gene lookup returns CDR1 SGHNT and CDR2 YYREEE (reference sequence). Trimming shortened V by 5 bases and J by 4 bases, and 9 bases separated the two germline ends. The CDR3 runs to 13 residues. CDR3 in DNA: TGTGCCAGCAGTACCTGGGGCACCGGGGAGCTGTTTTTT. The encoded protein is CASSTWGTGELFF.

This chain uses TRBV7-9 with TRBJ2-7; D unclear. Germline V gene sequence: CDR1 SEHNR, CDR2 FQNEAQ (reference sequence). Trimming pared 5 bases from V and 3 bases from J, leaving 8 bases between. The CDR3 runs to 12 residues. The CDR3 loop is CASSPINYEQYF. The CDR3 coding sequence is TGTGCCAGCAGCCCGATTAACTACGAGCAGTACTTC.

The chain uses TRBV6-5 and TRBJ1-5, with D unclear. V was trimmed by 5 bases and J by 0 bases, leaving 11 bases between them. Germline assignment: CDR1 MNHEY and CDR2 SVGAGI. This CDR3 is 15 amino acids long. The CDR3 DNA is TGTGCCAGCAGTACAGACCCGATTAGCAATCAGCCCCAGCATTTT. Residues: CASSTDPISNQPQHF.

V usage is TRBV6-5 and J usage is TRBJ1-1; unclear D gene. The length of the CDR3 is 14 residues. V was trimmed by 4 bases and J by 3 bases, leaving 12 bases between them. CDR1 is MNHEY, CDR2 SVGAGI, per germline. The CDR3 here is CASSSPGRYTEAFF. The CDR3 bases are TGTGCCAGCAGTTCCCCGGGGAGGTACACTGAAGCTTTCTTT.

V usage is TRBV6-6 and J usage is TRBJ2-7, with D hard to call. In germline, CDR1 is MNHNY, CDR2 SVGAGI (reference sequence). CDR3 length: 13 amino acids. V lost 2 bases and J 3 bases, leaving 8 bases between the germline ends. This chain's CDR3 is CASSYAEIYEQYF. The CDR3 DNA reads TGTGCCAGCAGTTACGCAGAGATCTACGAGCAGTACTTC.

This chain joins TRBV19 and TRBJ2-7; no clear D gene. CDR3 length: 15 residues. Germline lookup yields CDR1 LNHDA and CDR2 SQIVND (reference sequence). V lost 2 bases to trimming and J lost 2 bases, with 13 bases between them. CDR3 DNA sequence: TGTGCCAGTAGTATATGGCCCGTTTGGGCCTACGAGCAGTACTTC. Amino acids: CASSIWPVWAYEQYF.

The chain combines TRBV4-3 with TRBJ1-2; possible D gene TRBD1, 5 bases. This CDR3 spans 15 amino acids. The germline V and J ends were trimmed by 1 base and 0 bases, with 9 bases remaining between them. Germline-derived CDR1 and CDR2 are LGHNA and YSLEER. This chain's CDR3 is CASSQGRTPNYGYTF. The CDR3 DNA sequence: TGCGCCAGCAGCCAAGGAAGGACACCTAACTATGGCTACACCTTC.